This is a list of T cell receptor beta chains from one sample in a study of OX40 agonist ivuxolimab in advanced cancers. Libraries were prepared by immunoSEQ multiplex PCR; TCRdb keeps only in-frame clonotypes and omits some of them. The sample lists approximately 58,000 clones, around 80% occurring once. The specimen was CD4+ or CD8+ T cells sorted from blood, collected in a trial of the OX40 agonist ivuxolimab. The receptors derive from an adult with an advanced solid tumor such as melanoma, head and neck, liver or kidney cancer. Each CDR3 is given with its conserved first and last residue. A D gene is named only where the DNA matches it firmly. The listing skips clone size in some rows; elsewhere it reads once, few, many or a size class.

cdr3_nt cdr3_aa d_call j_call v_call clone_size
TGTGCCAGCAAAGGTCTGTTCGCGAACACCGGGGAGCTGTTTTTT CASKGLFANTGELFF . TRBJ2-2 TRBV2 .
TGCGCCAGCAGCCAAGCTTCGGTGGGGGAGAAGGGGTCACCCCTCCACTTT CASSQASVGEKGSPLHF . TRBJ1-6 TRBV4-1 .
TGTGCCAGCAGCTTAACCGGGTACGAGCAGTACTTC CASSLTGYEQYF . TRBJ2-7 TRBV5-6 .
TGTGCCAGCAGTTACCCCGTGCCGGTGACGGCTTTCTTT CASSYPVPVTAFF . TRBJ1-1 TRBV6-5 .
TGCGCCAGCAGCTTGGAACCGGGGAATGAGCAGTTCTTC CASSLEPGNEQFF . TRBJ2-1 TRBV5-1 .
TGTGCCACCAGCAGAGGTAACAGACAAGAGACCCAGTACTTC CATSRGNRQETQYF . TRBJ2-5 TRBV15 .
TGTGCCAGCAGTCCGTCCGCCGGGCCCAGGGGTTCACCCCTCCACTTT CASSPSAGPRGSPLHF . TRBJ1-6 TRBV28 .
TGTGCCAGCAGCCCTGACAGGGCGAACACCGGGGAGCTGTTTTTT CASSPDRANTGELFF TRBD1 TRBJ2-2 TRBV7-3 .
TGTGCCAGCAGCGTAGATCCGGGACAGGGGATACTGGAGACCCAGTACTTC CASSVDPGQGILETQYF TRBD1 TRBJ2-5 TRBV9 .
TGCAGCGTTGACAGGGCGGGAACTGAAGCTTTCTTT CSVDRAGTEAFF . TRBJ1-1 TRBV29-1 .
TGTGCCAGCAGCCCCTGGGACAGCGGGTATGGCTACACCTTC CASSPWDSGYGYTF TRBD1 TRBJ1-2 TRBV14 medium-sized
TGTGCCAGCAGTCTACGGGACGGAGCTTATGAAAAACTGTTTTTT CASSLRDGAYEKLFF . TRBJ1-4 TRBV28 .
TGTGCCATCTCCCGGGACAGCTACAATGAGCAGTTCTTC CAISRDSYNEQFF TRBD1 TRBJ2-1 TRBV6-6 .
TGCAGCGTTGGGACAGCGAATCAGCCCCAGCATTTT CSVGTANQPQHF . TRBJ1-5 TRBV29-1 .
TGTGCCAGTCAACCGGGACGGTCGATGATCGGCTACACCTTC CASQPGRSMIGYTF . TRBJ1-2 TRBV19 .
TGTGCCAGCAGTTTAGCAGGCCAGAACACTGAAGCTTTCTTT CASSLAGQNTEAFF . TRBJ1-1 TRBV28 .
TGCGCCAGCAGTTCCCCGGGCTACGAGCAGTACTTC CASSSPGYEQYF . TRBJ2-7 TRBV10-1 .
TGTGCCAGCAGCCCCCGAGCTCAAGTGCGATTCTATAACACCATATATTTT CASSPRAQVRFYNTIYF . TRBJ1-3 TRBV4-2 .
TGTGCCAGCAGCGCAACAGGAATCAATCAGCCCCAGCATTTT CASSATGINQPQHF . TRBJ1-5 TRBV9 .
TGTGCCAGCAGCTCGACAGGTTATACTGAAGCTTTCTTT CASSSTGYTEAFF . TRBJ1-1 TRBV7-6 .
TGTGCCATCAGTGGACTGGGGATGAACACTGAAGCTTTCTTT CAISGLGMNTEAFF . TRBJ1-1 TRBV10-3 .
TGTGCCACCAGCACCAACTTCGGACAGGGACCTACCGGGGAGCTGTTTTTT CATSTNFGQGPTGELFF TRBD1 TRBJ2-2 TRBV15 once
TGTGCCACCAGCAGAGATTACCCGGGACTAGTAGGCAATGAGCAGTTCTTC CATSRDYPGLVGNEQFF TRBD2 TRBJ2-1 TRBV15 .
TGTGCCAGCAGCCAATCGTTGCACGAGCAGTACTTC CASSQSLHEQYF . TRBJ2-7 TRBV7-9 .
TGTGCCAGCAGTTACGACATCTTCGGGACCGAACCTTTCTTT CASSYDIFGTEPFF . TRBJ1-1 TRBV6-6 .
TGCGCCAGCAGTGACCAGGACAGGGGAACAGATACGCAGTATTTT CASSDQDRGTDTQYF TRBD1 TRBJ2-3 TRBV10-2 few
TGTGCCAGCAGCACACAGGGGTTGGTGGGAGAAAAACTGTTTTTT CASSTQGLVGEKLFF TRBD1 TRBJ1-4 TRBV11-2 .
TGCAGTGCTGCGGGGGGGTTTGAAGCTTTCTTT CSAAGGFEAFF . TRBJ1-1 TRBV20-1 .
TGTGCCAGCTCAGATATTTACGAGCAGTACTTC CASSDIYEQYF . TRBJ2-7 TRBV18 .
TGTGCCAGTAGTGTACAGGGAGGGCCCACTGAAGCTTTCTTT CASSVQGGPTEAFF . TRBJ1-1 TRBV19 .
TGTGCCAGCAGCTTTTCCGGGGAGCTGTTTTTT CASSFSGELFF . TRBJ2-2 TRBV5-6 .
TGCGCCAGCAGCTTGTTAGGGACAGGGGCCGGGAACACTGAAGCTTTCTTT CASSLLGTGAGNTEAFF TRBD1 TRBJ1-1 TRBV5-1 .
TGTGCCAGCAGCGGAGGGCGAAGCGGGGTTCAAGAGACCCAGTACTTC CASSGGRSGVQETQYF TRBD2 TRBJ2-5 TRBV9 .
TGTGCCAGCAGCTTGGAAAACATTCAGTACTTC CASSLENIQYF . TRBJ2-4 TRBV5-4 .
TGTGCCAGCAGCTTCTTACAGTTAAGGGGCACAGATACGCAGTATTTT CASSFLQLRGTDTQYF . TRBJ2-3 TRBV7-3 .
TGTGCCAGCAGCCCACAGGGACGGGGACAAGAGACCCAGTACTTC CASSPQGRGQETQYF . TRBJ2-5 TRBV5-4 .
TGTGCCAGCAGCTTCTCTACGCCACGACAGGGCCAAGAGACCCAGTACTTC CASSFSTPRQGQETQYF TRBD1 TRBJ2-5 TRBV7-2 .
TGTGCCAGCAGTTATATCCGGGATGGATCACCCCTCCACTTT CASSYIRDGSPLHF . TRBJ1-6 TRBV6-5 .
TGTGCCAGCAGCTCGGCAGGGGATGGGGCTTTCTTT CASSSAGDGAFF . TRBJ1-1 TRBV5-6 .
TGTGCCACCAGCAGGGGACAGAGCAATCAGCCCCAGCATTTT CATSRGQSNQPQHF TRBD1 TRBJ1-5 TRBV15 .
TGTGCCAGCAGTTTCTCGGGGGCCCATCAGCCCCAGCATTTT CASSFSGAHQPQHF . TRBJ1-5 TRBV6-5 .
TGCAGCCTTACGCGGGCCAGGGACACCGGGGAGCTGTTTTTT CSLTRARDTGELFF . TRBJ2-2 TRBV29-1 .
TGTGCCACCAGCTTCCGGACTAGCGGGAGCTACAATGAGCAGTTCTTC CATSFRTSGSYNEQFF TRBD2 TRBJ2-1 TRBV15 .
TGTGCCGGGACCTCGGGCTCCTCCACAGATACGCAGTATTTT CAGTSGSSTDTQYF . TRBJ2-3 TRBV2 .
TGTGCCAGCAGCTTAAGGGCAGATTACAATGAGCAGTTCTTC CASSLRADYNEQFF . TRBJ2-1 TRBV7-3 few
TGTGCCAGCAGCTTCGACCCAGATCAGCCCCAGCATTTT CASSFDPDQPQHF . TRBJ1-5 TRBV5-5 once
TGTGCCAGCAGCTTAGGGACAGGAAGTCAAAACATTCAGTACTTC CASSLGTGSQNIQYF TRBD1 TRBJ2-4 TRBV11-2 .
TGTGCCACCAGCCCCCGTGGGGGGGCCTACGAGCAGTACTTC CATSPRGGAYEQYF TRBD2 TRBJ2-7 TRBV15 .
TGTGCCTGGAGCCCAGGGGGGGTGGGAGCTTTCTTT CAWSPGGVGAFF TRBD1 TRBJ1-1 TRBV30 .
TGTGCCAGCTCACCACGAGTAGCGGGAGGGACCACAGATACGCAGTATTTT CASSPRVAGGTTDTQYF TRBD2 TRBJ2-3 TRBV18 .